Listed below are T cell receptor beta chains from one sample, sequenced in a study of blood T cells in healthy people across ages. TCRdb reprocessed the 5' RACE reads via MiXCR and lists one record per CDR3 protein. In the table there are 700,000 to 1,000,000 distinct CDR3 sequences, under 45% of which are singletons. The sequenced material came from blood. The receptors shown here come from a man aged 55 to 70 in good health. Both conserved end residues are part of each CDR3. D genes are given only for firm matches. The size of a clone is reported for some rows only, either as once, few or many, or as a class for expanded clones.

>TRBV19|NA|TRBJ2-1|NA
TGTGCCAGTAGTATAGCCGTGGTGGGCGAGCAGTTCTTC
CASSIAVVGEQFF
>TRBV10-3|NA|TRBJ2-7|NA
TGTGCCATCAGTGAGGAGGAATTGGGCGAGCAGTACTTC
CAISEEELGEQYF
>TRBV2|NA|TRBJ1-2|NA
TGTGCCAGCAGTGAAGCGCGGGGGGTGGCTAACTATGGCTACACCTTC
CASSEARGVANYGYTF
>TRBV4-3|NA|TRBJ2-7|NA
TGCGCCAGCAGTTTTGGGGCCTTGAGTGGGGAGCAGTACTTC
CASSFGALSGEQYF
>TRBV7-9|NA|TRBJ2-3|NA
TGTGCCAGCAGCCAGGTTACAGGGATTTCAGATACGCAGTATTTT
CASSQVTGISDTQYF
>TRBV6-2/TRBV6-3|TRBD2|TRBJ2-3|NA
TGTGCCAGCAGTGAGACTAGCGGGAAGACAGATACGCAGTATTTT
CASSETSGKTDTQYF
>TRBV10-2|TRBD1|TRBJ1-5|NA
TGCGCCAGCAGAAAGGACAGGGGGCTCCAGCCCCAGCATTTT
CASRKDRGLQPQHF
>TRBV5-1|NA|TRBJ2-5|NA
TGCGCCAGCAGCTTGGCCTTCGATGGGGAGACCCAGTACTTC
CASSLAFDGETQYF
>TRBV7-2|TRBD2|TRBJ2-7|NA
TGTGCCAGCAGCCAGACAGCGGGGGGCTACGAGCAGTACTTC
CASSQTAGGYEQYF
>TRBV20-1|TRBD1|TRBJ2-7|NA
TGCAGTGCTGGGGGACAGACTCCCTCCTACGAGCAGTACTTC
CSAGGQTPSYEQYF
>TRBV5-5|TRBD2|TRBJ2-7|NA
TGTGCCAGCAGCCCGGGGACTATCTCCTATTACGAGCAGTACTTC
CASSPGTISYYEQYF
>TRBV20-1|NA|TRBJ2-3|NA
TGCAGTGCTAGGTTATTGGCGCAGACCACAGATACGCAGTATTTT
CSARLLAQTTDTQYF
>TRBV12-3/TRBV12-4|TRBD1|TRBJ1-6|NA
TGTGCCAGCAGTTATGGGACAGCGGGGGTCAATTCACCCCTCCACTTT
CASSYGTAGVNSPLHF
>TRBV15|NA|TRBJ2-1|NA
TGTGCCACCAGCAGAGATGGCCCCGGGACCATTAACAATGAGCAGTTCTTC
CATSRDGPGTINNEQFF
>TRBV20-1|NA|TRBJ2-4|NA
TGCAGTGCAAACTCCGGGACGGGCCTAGCCAAAAACATTCAGTACTTC
CSANSGTGLAKNIQYF
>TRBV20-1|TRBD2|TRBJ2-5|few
TGCAGCACCGGGACTAGCGATAAGGAGACCCAGTACTTC
CSTGTSDKETQYF
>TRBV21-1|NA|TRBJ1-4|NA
TGTGCCAGCAGCAAAGCCAGGGACAGGTCCTGTAGGCTGTTTTTT
CASSKARDRSCRLFF
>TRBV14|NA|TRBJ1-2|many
TGTGCCAGCAGCCAACTGGGGGACTATGGCTACACCTTC
CASSQLGDYGYTF
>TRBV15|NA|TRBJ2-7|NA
TGTGCCACCAGCAGATCATCAGGGAGCTACGAGCAGTACTTC
CATSRSSGSYEQYF
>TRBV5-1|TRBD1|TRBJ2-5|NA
TGCGCCAGCAACCTGGGGACAGAAAAAGAGACCCAGTACTTC
CASNLGTEKETQYF
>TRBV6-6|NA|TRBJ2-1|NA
TGTGCCAGCAGCCCCGTAGTAGGCCAGAGCTCCTACAATGAGCAGTTCTTC
CASSPVVGQSSYNEQFF
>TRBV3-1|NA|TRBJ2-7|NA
TGTGCCAGCAGCCAGTTGAGCAAATCCTACGAGCAGTACTTC
CASSQLSKSYEQYF
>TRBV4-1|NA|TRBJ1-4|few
TGCGCCAGCAGCCTCAGCGGGGTAACTAATGAAAAACTGTTTTTT
CASSLSGVTNEKLFF
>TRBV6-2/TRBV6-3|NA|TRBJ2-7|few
TGTGCCAGCAGTTACGTATCCCGTCGCGACGAGCAGTACTTC
CASSYVSRRDEQYF
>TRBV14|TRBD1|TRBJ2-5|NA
TGTGCCAGCAGCTTAGCCGGGACAGCGGTATGGATTGAGACCCAGTACTTC
CASSLAGTAVWIETQYF
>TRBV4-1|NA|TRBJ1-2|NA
TGCGTCAGCAGCCGACTAGAGGGGGGAGCAGGCTATGGCTACACCTTC
CVSSRLEGGAGYGYTF
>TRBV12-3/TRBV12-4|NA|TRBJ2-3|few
TGTGCCAGCAGCCCTATAGGAGGGACGCAGTATTTT
CASSPIGGTQYF
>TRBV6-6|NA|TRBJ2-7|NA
TGTGCCAGCAGTACCGGTCATGGTTACGAGCAGTACTTC
CASSTGHGYEQYF
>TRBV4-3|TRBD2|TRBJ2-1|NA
TGCGCCAGCAGCCAAAGGGCTAGCGGGGGGAACAATGAGCAGTTCTTC
CASSQRASGGNNEQFF
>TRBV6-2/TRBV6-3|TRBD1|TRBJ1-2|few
TGTGCCAGCAGTTACAGTGGACAGGGGAACTATGGCTACACCTTC
CASSYSGQGNYGYTF
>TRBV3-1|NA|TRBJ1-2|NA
TGTGCCAGCAGCCAAGGTGAAGGGAACTATGGCTACACCTTC
CASSQGEGNYGYTF
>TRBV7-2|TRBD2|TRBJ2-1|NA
TGTGCCAGCAGCCCCTTAGGACTAGCGGGGGGTAATGAGCAGTTCTTC
CASSPLGLAGGNEQFF
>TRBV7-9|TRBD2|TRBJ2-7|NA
TGTGCCAGCAGCTTAGTTCCCGCTAGCGGGGGGCCCTACGAGCAGTACTTC
CASSLVPASGGPYEQYF
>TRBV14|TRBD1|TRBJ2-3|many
TGTGCCAGCAGCCCGAGCAGAGGCAAGGGGGCCTTGGATACGCAGTATTTT
CASSPSRGKGALDTQYF
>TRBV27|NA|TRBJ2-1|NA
TGTGCCAGCAGCCTAACGGCAGGGGATGAGCAGTTCTTC
CASSLTAGDEQFF
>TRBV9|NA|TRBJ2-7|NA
TGTGCCAGCGGCGTAGGGTTGGGCGAGGGGTCCTACGAGCAGTACTTC
CASGVGLGEGSYEQYF
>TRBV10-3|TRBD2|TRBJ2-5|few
TGTGCCATCAGTGACTTTAGCGGGGATGGGACCCAGTACTTC
CAISDFSGDGTQYF
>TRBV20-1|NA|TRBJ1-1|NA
TGCAGTGCACCTGTAGGGGGGACCGAAGCTTTCTTT
CSAPVGGTEAFF
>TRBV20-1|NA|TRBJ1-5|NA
TGCAGTGCTTCCGACGGGGCTCTAACCCAGCATTTT
CSASDGALTQHF